Below, 25 T cell receptor beta chains from the same sample are listed, as sequenced in a study of blood T cell repertoires in COVID-19. Here immunoSEQ multiplex PCR was the method, and the copy in TCRdb shows in-frame clones only, minus some. The data hold roughly 260,000 clones, with around 93% observed a single time. The sequenced sample was PBMCs or T cells enriched from blood (not recorded which). The receptors were sampled from a human donor in a cohort exposed to, infected with or recovered from COVID-19 (not recorded which). The donor label of this sample is uncertain.

This chain connects TRBV7-2 to TRBJ1-1, with D perhaps TRBD1 (5 bases). Trimming removed 1 base from V and 11 bases from J, with 14 bases in between. The V gene's germline CDR1 is SGHTA and CDR2 FQGNSA. This CDR3 contains 13 residues. The CDR3 spells CASSLGLRGGAFF. CDR3 coding DNA: TGTGCCAGCAGCTTAGGATTAAGGGGAGGGGCTTTCTTT. Together with reference TRBV7-2 and TRBJ1-1, the CDR3 gives the full variable domain: GAGVSQSPSNKVTEKGKDVELRCDPISGHTALYWYRQSLGQGLEFLIYFQGNSAPDKSGLPSDRFSAERTGGSVSTLTIQRTQQEDSAVYLCASSLGLRGGAFFGQGTRLTVV.

The CDR3 DNA sequence: TGTGCCAGCAGCTTAAGGGCAGGGAATGAAAAACTGTTTTTT. It codes for CASSLRAGNEKLFF. The J gene is TRBJ1-4, the V gene TRBV7-2; a possible D gene is TRBD1 (5 bases). The CDR3 spans 14 residues. The germline V and J ends were trimmed by 2 bases and 5 bases, with 9 bases remaining between them. Germline CDR1 is SGHTA and CDR2 is FQGNSA.

This chain connects TRBV2 to TRBJ1-2; TRBD1 agrees at 7 bases. Trimming cost V 6 bases and J 4 bases; bases outside gene matches: 8. The CDR3 spans 14 residues. Germline CDR1 SNHLY, CDR2 FYNNEI. CDR3 bases: TGTGCCAGCAGCGATAGACAGGGTTCCTATGGCTACACCTTC. Protein: CASSDRQGSYGYTF.

V and J are TRBV7-6 and TRBJ2-5; D is uncertain. This CDR3 spans 14 amino acids. Trimming shortened V by 4 bases and J by 3 bases, and 12 bases separated the two germline ends. Germline V gene data show CDR1 as SGHVS and CDR2 as FNYEAQ. The DNA for the CDR3 is TGTGCCAGCAGCTCCCCCCGCGGTGAAGAGACCCAGTACTTC. As protein: CASSSPRGEETQYF.

This chain links TRBV6-4 with TRBJ1-1; D may be TRBD1 (6 bases). CDR3 size: 14 residues. Germline V lookup: CDR1 MRHNA, CDR2 SNTAGT. V gave up 2 bases and J gave up 12 bases, with 19 bases separating them. CDR3 DNA: TGTGCCAGCAGTGACACATCCGGGACATACATTCCTTTCTTT. It translates to CASSDTSGTYIPFF.

The chain couples TRBV19 to TRBJ2-7; possible D gene TRBD1, 6 bases. CDR3 length equals 13 residues. V lost 3 bases and J lost 2, with 8 bases in between. Per the germline V gene, CDR1 is LNHDA and CDR2 is SQIVND (reference sequence). CDR3: CASSITGPYEQYF. In DNA form, the CDR3 reads TGTGCCAGTAGTATCACAGGGCCCTACGAGCAGTACTTC.

The chain links TRBV30 to TRBJ1-1; D uncertain. The V and J ends lost 0 bases and 1 base respectively, with 6 bases between them. Germline lookup yields CDR1 GTSNPN and CDR2 SVGIG (reference sequence). The CDR3 is 13 residues long. The CDR3 here is CAWSVHPNTEAFF. The CDR3 DNA reads as TGTGCCTGGAGTGTACACCCGAACACTGAAGCTTTCTTT. The variable domain in full, completed from reference TRBV30 and TRBJ1-1, reads SQTIHQWPATLVQPVGSPLSLECTVEGTSNPNLYWYRQAAGRGLQLLFYSVGIGQISSEVPQNLSASRPQDRQFILSSKKLLLSDSGFYLCAWSVHPNTEAFFGQGTRLTVV.

The V call is TRBV27, the J call TRBJ2-7; 9 nucleotides align to TRBD1. This CDR3 is 15 amino acids long. The junction had 12 bases not matched to a gene; V was cut back by 6 bases and J by 6 bases. The germline gives CDR1 MNHEY, CDR2 SMNVEV (reference sequence). This chain's CDR3 is CASSFNRGQGSEQYF. CDR3 in DNA: TGTGCCAGCAGCTTCAACCGGGGACAGGGCAGCGAGCAGTACTTC.

The V call is TRBV30, the J call TRBJ2-7; 14 bases line up with TRBD2. The CDR3 loop spans 16 amino acids. V trimming: 2 bases; J trimming: 0 bases; junction bases outside the gene matches: 3. Germline lookup yields CDR1 GTSNPN and CDR2 SVGIG (reference sequence). The CDR3 DNA reads TGTGCCTGGAGTCTGGGACTAGCGGGGGACTCCTACGAGCAGTACTTC. Amino acid sequence: CAWSLGLAGDSYEQYF.

This clone was counted a few times. This sequence joins TRBV7-2 and TRBJ1-4; tentative D call: TRBD1 (6 bases). Germline V gene sequence: CDR1 SGHTA, CDR2 FQGNSA. V was trimmed by 5 bases and J by 4 bases, leaving 17 bases between them. The CDR3 totals 16 residues. Written as DNA, the CDR3 is TGTGCCAGCAGCCCTCAAAGACAGGCCAGTAATGAAAAACTGTTTTTT. This encodes CASSPQRQASNEKLFF.

The gene calls are TRBV24-1 and TRBJ1-2, with TRBD1 as a possible D gene (5 bases). CDR1 is KGHDR and CDR2 is SFDVKD in the germline V gene. V was cut by 3 bases and J by 4 bases, with 11 bases left in between. The CDR3 is made up of 14 amino acids. The CDR3: CATSDTREGYGYTF. CDR3 in DNA: TGTGCCACCAGTGATACCAGGGAAGGCTATGGCTACACCTTC.

V is TRBV21-1 and J is TRBJ1-2; the DNA was not used to check the table's D call, TRBD1. TRBV21-1 is a documented pseudogene. This CDR3 region has 14 residues. This CDR3 reads CASGQRDRAKGYTF. The DNA for the CDR3 is TGTGCCAGCGGCCAACGGGACAGGGCGAAAGGCTACACCTTC.

This clone appeared a single time. This sequence joins TRBV21-1 and TRBJ1-5; no DNA check was done on the table's D call, TRBD1. TRBV21-1 is noted as a pseudogene. The CDR3 extends over 14 amino acids. The CDR3 loop is CASSKLAGRQPQHF. In nucleotides, the CDR3 is TGTGCCAGCAGCAAACTGGCAGGGCGACAGCCCCAGCATTTT.

The rearrangement links TRBV11-3 to TRBJ1-2; the D is unclear. The CDR3 sequence is 12 residues long. From germline, CDR1 is SGHNT and CDR2 YENEEA. V was pared by 4 bases and J by 7 bases, with 10 bases between. The CDR3 nucleotides are TGTGCCAGCAGCTCTTCAGGATCTGGCTACACCTTC. As protein: CASSSSGSGYTF.

This clone was observed once. The chain links TRBV5-1 to TRBJ1-1; no firm D call. CDR3 length: 16 amino acids. V shed 0 bases and J shed 1 base, with 13 bases lying between them. Germline V gene data show CDR1 as SGHRS and CDR2 as YFSETQ. The CDR3 coding sequence is TGCGCCAGCAGCTTGGTAGGAGGGTTACCGAACACTGAAGCTTTCTTT. Amino acids: CASSLVGGLPNTEAFF.

The chain is built from TRBV6-5 and TRBJ1-1, with D perhaps matching TRBD1 (5 bases). The V gene lost 5 bases and the J gene lost 5 bases, with 9 bases spanning the gap. CDR1 is MNHEY, CDR2 SVGAGI, per germline. The CDR3 spans 12 residues. CDR3 coding DNA: TGTGCCAGCAGTCTTCGGGGGACTGAAGCTTTCTTT. It encodes CASSLRGTEAFF.

The gene calls are TRBV27 and TRBJ1-5; no reliable D call. Trimming removed 3 bases at V and 1 base at J, with 10 bases between. Germline V gene lookup returns CDR1 MNHEY and CDR2 SMNVEV (reference sequence). CDR3 length equals 15 residues. The CDR3 protein is CASSLGAGSNQPQHF. The CDR3 DNA reads TGTGCCAGCAGTTTGGGTGCGGGAAGCAATCAGCCCCAGCATTTT.

This sequence joins TRBV7-2 and TRBJ2-7, with D maybe TRBD1 (5 bases). Germline V CDR1 and CDR2: SGHTA, FQGNSA. The CDR3 covers 12 residues. V lost 1 base and J 6 bases, leaving 7 bases between the germline ends. The CDR3 protein is CASSLGRGEQYF. CDR3 bases: TGTGCCAGCAGCTTAGGTAGGGGCGAGCAGTACTTC. The entire variable domain, with the rest obtained from reference TRBV7-2 and TRBJ2-7, is as follows: GAGVSQSPSNKVTEKGKDVELRCDPISGHTALYWYRQSLGQGLEFLIYFQGNSAPDKSGLPSDRFSAERTGGSVSTLTIQRTQQEDSAVYLCASSLGRGEQYFGPGTRLTVT.

The chain links TRBV19 to TRBJ1-5, with 7 bases aligning to TRBD1. Per germline, CDR1 LNHDA and CDR2 SQIVND (reference sequence). V lost 3 bases and J lost 2; bases outside the gene matches: 7. The CDR3 totals 16 residues. CDR3 DNA sequence: TGTGCCAGTAGTATGGGGGGACAGCGCCGCAATCAGCCCCAGCATTTT. It encodes CASSMGGQRRNQPQHF.

J is TRBJ1-4 and V is TRBV30; the D is unclear. CDR1 GTSNPN and CDR2 SVGIG come from the germline V gene (reference sequence). With 3 bases removed from V and 0 bases from J, the gap between germline ends came to 11 bases. This CDR3 region has 15 residues. CDR3 protein: CAWSAGSSTNEKLFF. The CDR3 DNA is TGTGCCTGGAGCGCGGGGTCCTCAACTAATGAAAAACTGTTTTTT. Full variable domain (missing parts from reference TRBV30 and TRBJ1-4): SQTIHQWPATLVQPVGSPLSLECTVEGTSNPNLYWYRQAAGRGLQLLFYSVGIGQISSEVPQNLSASRPQDRQFILSSKKLLLSDSGFYLCAWSAGSSTNEKLFFGSGTQLSVL.

As DNA, the CDR3 is TGTGCCAGCAGACTAATAGAGGCCCATAGCTACACCTTC. Its translation is CASRLIEAHSYTF. The chain couples TRBV27 to TRBJ1-2; D not resolved. This CDR3 has 13 amino acids. The V and J ends lost 6 bases and 9 bases respectively, with 17 bases between them. Germline CDR1 MNHEY, CDR2 SMNVEV (reference sequence).

V gene TRBV21-1 combines with J gene TRBJ1-2. TRBV21-1 is designated a pseudogene. The CDR3 consists of 17 residues. The CDR3 loop is CASSKGKGRGGYYGYTF. The CDR3 DNA reads as TGTGCCAGCAGCAAAGGCAAAGGACGGGGAGGTTACTATGGCTACACCTTC.

This chain connects TRBV5-1 to TRBJ2-1, with D possibly TRBD2 on 5 matching bases. The CDR3 has 14 amino acids. The V end was cut by 2 bases, the J end by 5 bases, with 11 bases between. Looked up from germline, CDR1 is SGHRS and CDR2 is YFSETQ. CDR3 coding DNA: TGCGCCAGCAGCTTTCGGGGTACTAACAATGAGCAGTTCTTC. This gives the protein CASSFRGTNNEQFF.

The rearrangement uses TRBV30 and TRBJ2-1, with unresolved D. CDR1 GTSNPN and CDR2 SVGIG come from the germline V gene (reference sequence). Trimming removed 0 bases at V and 6 bases at J, with 12 bases between. The CDR3 sequence is 14 residues long. The CDR3 loop is CAWSVIGGRNEQFF. In nucleotides, the CDR3 is TGTGCCTGGAGTGTAATAGGCGGTCGCAATGAGCAGTTCTTC.

This clone was seen a few times. V gene TRBV10-3 combines with J gene TRBJ1-1; D unresolved. This CDR3 contains 13 residues. V dropped 3 bases and J dropped 5 bases, with 10 bases sitting between them. The germline gives CDR1 ENHRY, CDR2 SYGVKD. CDR3 DNA sequence: TGTGCCATCAGTGACAGCGCCATTACTGAAGCTTTCTTT. Translated, it gives CAISDSAITEAFF.